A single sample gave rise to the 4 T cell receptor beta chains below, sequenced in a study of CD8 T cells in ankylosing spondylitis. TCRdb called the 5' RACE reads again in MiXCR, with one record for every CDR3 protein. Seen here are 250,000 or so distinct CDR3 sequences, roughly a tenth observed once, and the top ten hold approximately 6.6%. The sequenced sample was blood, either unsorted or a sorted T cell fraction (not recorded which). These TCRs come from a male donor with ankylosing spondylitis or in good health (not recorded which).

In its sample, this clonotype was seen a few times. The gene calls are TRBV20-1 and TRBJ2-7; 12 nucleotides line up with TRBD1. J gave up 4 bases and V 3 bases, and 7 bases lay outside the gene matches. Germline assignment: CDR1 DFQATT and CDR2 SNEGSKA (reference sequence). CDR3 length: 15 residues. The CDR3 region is CSASRKGQGAYEQYF. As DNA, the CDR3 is TGCAGTGCTAGCAGAAAGGGACAGGGGGCTTACGAGCAGTACTTC.

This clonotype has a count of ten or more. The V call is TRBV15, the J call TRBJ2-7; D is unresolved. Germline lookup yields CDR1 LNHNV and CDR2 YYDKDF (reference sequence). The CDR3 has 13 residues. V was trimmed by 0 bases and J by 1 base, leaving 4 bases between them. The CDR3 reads CATSRDRSYEQYF. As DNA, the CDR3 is TGTGCCACCAGCAGAGATAGGTCCTACGAGCAGTACTTC.

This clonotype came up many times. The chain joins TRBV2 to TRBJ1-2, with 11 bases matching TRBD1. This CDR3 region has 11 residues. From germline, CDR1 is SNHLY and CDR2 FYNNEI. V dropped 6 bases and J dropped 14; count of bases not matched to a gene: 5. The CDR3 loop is CASSLDRGRTF. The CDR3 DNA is TGTGCCAGCAGCCTGGACAGGGGGCGGACCTTC.

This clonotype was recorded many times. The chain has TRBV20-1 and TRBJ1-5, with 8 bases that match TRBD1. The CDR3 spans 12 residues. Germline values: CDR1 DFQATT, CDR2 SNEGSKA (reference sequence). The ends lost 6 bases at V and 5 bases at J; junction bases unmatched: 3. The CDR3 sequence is CSALDRDQPQHF. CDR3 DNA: TGCAGTGCATTGGACAGGGATCAGCCCCAGCATTTT.